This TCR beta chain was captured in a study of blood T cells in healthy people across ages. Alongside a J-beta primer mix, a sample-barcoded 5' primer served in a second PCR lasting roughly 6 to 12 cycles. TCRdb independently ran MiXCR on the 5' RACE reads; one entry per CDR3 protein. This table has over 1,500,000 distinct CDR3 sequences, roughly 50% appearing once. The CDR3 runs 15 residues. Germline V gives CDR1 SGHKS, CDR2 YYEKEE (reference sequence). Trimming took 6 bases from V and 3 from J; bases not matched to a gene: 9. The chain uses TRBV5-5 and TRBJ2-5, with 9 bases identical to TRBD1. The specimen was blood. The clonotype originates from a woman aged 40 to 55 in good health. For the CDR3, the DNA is TGTGCCAGCACACCTCGGGACAGGGAAGAAGAGACCCAGTACTTC. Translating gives CASTPRDREEETQYF.